The source of this T cell receptor (beta chain) is a study of blood T cell repertoires in COVID-19. About the study: Sites in the United States, Italy and Spain provided acute and convalescent COVID-19 samples. PBMCs, B-cell-depleted T cells, or T cells provided the cDNA or gDNA that made up the material.

This clone has only a few counts. V was clipped by 3 bases and J by 1 base; unmatched bases: 2. This CDR3 region has 14 residues. CDR1 is MNHEY, CDR2 SMNVEV, per germline (reference sequence). In the source study's methods: Amplification of reference gene primers was used by the study to estimate nucleated cell counts. Repertoires were generated with immunoSEQ multiplex PCR, while TCRdb's copy carries only in-frame clones and drops some. The V and J calls and clone size come from that table; D and trimming were worked out from the DNA. The table records under 300,000 clones, 75% to 90% of them present only once.

This receptor was identified in a woman in her fifties or sixties with active or convalescent COVID-19. The sample comprised peripheral blood. The chain has TRBV27 and TRBJ1-1, with 7 bases that match TRBD1. The CDR3 loop is CASSFSGGNTEAFF. In nucleotides, the CDR3 is TGTGCCAGCAGTTTTTCAGGGGGGAACACTGAAGCTTTCTTT.